The clone carrying this T cell receptor (beta chain) was seen many times. Its antigen remains unidentified. TCR beta cDNA libraries included unique molecular identifiers. TCRdb fed the PCR reads into MiXCR, producing one record per CDR3 protein. The table includes about 800,000 distinct CDR3 sequences, less than 35% detected once. This sample is part of a study of post-analysis software for immune sequencing data. CDR1 LGHDT and CDR2 YNNKEL come from the germline V gene (reference sequence). This CDR3 has 13 residues. Trimming took off 10 bases at V and 7 bases at J, with 14 bases between the two ends. Whole-study findings and limits: Relative to controls, patients had about five TRBV segments at higher frequency, with TRBV5-6, TRBV5-1 and TRBV20-1 among these.

This TCR was recovered from a girl aged 10 to 17 with multiple sclerosis. Sequenced material: blood. The chain couples TRBV3-1 to TRBJ1-6, with D possibly being TRBD1 (5 bases). The CDR3 region is CATQKRDNSPLHF. CDR3 nucleotides: TGTGCCACCCAGAAGAGGGACAATTCACCCCTCCACTTT.